This T cell receptor beta chain was found in a study of beta chain features in type 1 diabetes (dated 2018 in TCRdb). Background on the whole study: Mean age, gender distribution, total cell number and subset yield did not differ between patients and healthy donors. Across all samples, some 110,000,000 sorted cells were examined, and cell number per subset correlated strongly with RNA yield. In the study, recently diagnosed type 1 diabetes patients and matched healthy donors were compared on the TCRB repertoires of their sorted circulating CD4+ T cell subsets. Regulatory and stem cell-like memory subsets were obtained from only 8 patients and about eight healthy donors, while naive and central memory subsets were obtained from all 30 or so donors.

The High Capacity cDNA Reverse Transcription Kit was used to reverse transcribe all of the isolated RNA, meaning that expressed TCRB transcripts were what got sequenced. Naive, central memory and regulatory T cell samples underwent deep immunoSEQ sequencing, averaging roughly 3.5 million total reads per sample. Sorted cells were lysed in RLT buffer and RNA was extracted with DNase-treated RNeasy Micro or Mini kits, depending on cell number. Each cell subset was processed separately to prevent cross-contamination, with patient and healthy donor samples processed together. TCRB sequences were amplified from cDNA with the immunoSEQ multiplex PCR, producing 87-bp fragments spanning the CDR3 region. Sequencing of the amplicons was performed on the Illumina HiSeq platform. As for how the authors treated the data: PCR bias was corrected computationally using synthetic template baselines, and reads within Hamming distance 2 were collapsed, with unmergeable singletons discarded. Reads were aligned against IMGT so that V, D and J genes, CDR3 length and insertions or deletions at six rearrangement sites could be assigned. Within each subset, clonotype counts were normalized to the number of sorted cells before true diversity and Gini coefficients were calculated with the tcR R package. Repertoire sharing was quantified using the overlap coefficient calculated on TCRB nucleotide sequences. In TCRdb, the immuneACCESS table is reduced to in-frame sequences with V and J assigned. These tables do not hold every clone; where another copy was compared, an unresolved V gene accounts for under half, and the others remain unexplained. V, J and clone size are those of that table, while D and trimming were read from the DNA. Across this sample there are roughly 350,000 clones, with around 10% seen only once. About 0.6% of the sample goes to the ten largest clones.

From each donor, a single peripheral blood sample of about 116 mL on average was drawn into heparinised tubes. Using a panel that included CD45RO, CCR7, CD25, CD127, CD95 and CD27, naive, central memory, regulatory and stem cell-like memory CD4+ T cells were sorted on a BD FACSAria II. Purity was above 98% for every sorted population. PBMCs were separated immediately by Lymphoprep density gradient centrifugation and were stained directly, without being cultured. To minimize batch effects, samples were stained and sorted in pairs, one healthy donor with one patient per experiment. Trimming takes 1 base off V and 7 bases off J; junction bases not matched to a gene: 3. The CDR3 goes from the cysteine to the phenylalanine over 15 residues. The CDR3 DNA has 45 bases and is translated from base 1. CDR1 is given as SEHNR and CDR2 as FQNEAQ, both from the germline V gene (reference sequence). The study at large found these results: A moderate but significant shortening of TCRB CDR3 length was observed in type 1 diabetes patients in all four CD4+ subsets. Only small numbers of individuals were included in the HLA sub-analyses, which left unresolved whether HLA type had any influence on TCRB rearrangement. Because cDNA rather than genomic DNA was sequenced, highly expressing activated cells could have been over-represented, although no difference in activation and CD3 levels was found between groups. PCR may preferentially amplify shorter templates, but because patient and control samples were amplified and corrected together, any resulting skew would affect both groups equally. Naive, central memory and regulatory TCRB repertoires appeared to be more similar among patients than among healthy donors. At VDJ recombination sites, type 1 diabetes patients had fewer insertions and more deleted nucleotides, which implies abnormalities in thymic rearrangement.

As to this clone: The target of this receptor is not known. No much larger clonotype is one base removed from it; base qualities were not supplied.

This chain is built from TRBV7-9 and TRBJ2-1; 11 bases in the junction line up with TRBD2. The origin of this receptor is a man younger than 45 with type 1 diabetes. The sequencing input was central memory CD4+ T cells from blood. The CDR3 sequence is CASSLGTSGLNEQFF. The nucleotides are TGTGCCAGCAGCTTAGGGACTAGCGGGTTGAATGAGCAGTTCTTC.